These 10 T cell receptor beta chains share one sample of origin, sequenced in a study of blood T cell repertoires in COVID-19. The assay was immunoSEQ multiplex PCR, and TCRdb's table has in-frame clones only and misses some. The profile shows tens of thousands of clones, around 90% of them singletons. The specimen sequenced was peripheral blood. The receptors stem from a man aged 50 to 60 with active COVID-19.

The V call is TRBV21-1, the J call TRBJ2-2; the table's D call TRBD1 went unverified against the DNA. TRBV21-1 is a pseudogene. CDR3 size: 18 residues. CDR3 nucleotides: TGTGCCAGCAGCACCCCCTCAGGGACAGCGAGGAACACCGGGGAGCTGTTTTTT. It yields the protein CASSTPSGTARNTGELFF.

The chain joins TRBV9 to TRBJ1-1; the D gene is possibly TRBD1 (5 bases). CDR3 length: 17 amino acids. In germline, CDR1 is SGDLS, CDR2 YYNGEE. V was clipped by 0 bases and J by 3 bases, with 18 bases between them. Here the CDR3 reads CASSVGIARGGDTEAFF. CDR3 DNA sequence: TGTGCCAGCAGCGTAGGAATTGCAAGGGGCGGCGACACTGAAGCTTTCTTT.

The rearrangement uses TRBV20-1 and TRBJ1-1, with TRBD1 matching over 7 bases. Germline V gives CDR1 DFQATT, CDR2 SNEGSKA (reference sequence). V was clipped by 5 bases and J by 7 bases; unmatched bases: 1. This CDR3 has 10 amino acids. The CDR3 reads CSADRDEAFF. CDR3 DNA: TGCAGTGCTGACAGGGATGAAGCTTTCTTT.

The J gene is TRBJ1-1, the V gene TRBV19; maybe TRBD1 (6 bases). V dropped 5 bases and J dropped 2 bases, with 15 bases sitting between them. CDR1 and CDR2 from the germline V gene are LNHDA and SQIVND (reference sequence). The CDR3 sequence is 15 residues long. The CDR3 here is CASSWGRGANTEAFF. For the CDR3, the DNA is TGTGCCAGTAGTTGGGGGAGGGGGGCCAACACTGAAGCTTTCTTT.

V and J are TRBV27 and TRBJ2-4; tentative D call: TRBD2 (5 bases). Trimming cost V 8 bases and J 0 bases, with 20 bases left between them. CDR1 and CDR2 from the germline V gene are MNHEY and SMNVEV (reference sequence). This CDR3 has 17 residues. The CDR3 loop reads CASATKFRDVAKNIQYF. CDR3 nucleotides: TGTGCCAGCGCTACCAAATTCCGGGATGTAGCCAAAAACATTCAGTACTTC.

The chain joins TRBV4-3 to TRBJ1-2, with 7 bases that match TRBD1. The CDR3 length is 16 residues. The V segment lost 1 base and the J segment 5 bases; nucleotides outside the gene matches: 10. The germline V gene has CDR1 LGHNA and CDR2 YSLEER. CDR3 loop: CASSQGLGTVRYGYTF. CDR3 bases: TGCGCCAGCAGCCAAGGCTTAGGGACAGTAAGATATGGCTACACCTTC.

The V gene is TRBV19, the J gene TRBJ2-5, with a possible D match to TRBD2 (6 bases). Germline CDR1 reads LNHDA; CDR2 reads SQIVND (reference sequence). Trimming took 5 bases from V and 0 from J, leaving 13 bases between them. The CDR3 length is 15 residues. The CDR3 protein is CASSEGRGYQETQYF. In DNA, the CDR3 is TGTGCCAGTAGTGAAGGGCGGGGATACCAAGAGACCCAGTACTTC.

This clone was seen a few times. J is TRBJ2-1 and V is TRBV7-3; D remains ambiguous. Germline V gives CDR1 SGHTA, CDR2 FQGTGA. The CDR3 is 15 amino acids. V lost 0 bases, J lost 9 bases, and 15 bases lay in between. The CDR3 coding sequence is TGTGCCAGCAGCTTAACCCCTCTTCAAGACACTGAGCAGTTCTTC. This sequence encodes CASSLTPLQDTEQFF.

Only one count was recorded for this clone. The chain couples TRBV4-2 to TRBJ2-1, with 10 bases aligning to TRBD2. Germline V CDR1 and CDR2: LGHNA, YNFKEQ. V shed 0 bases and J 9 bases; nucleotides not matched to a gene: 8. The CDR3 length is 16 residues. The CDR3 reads CASSQDPGTSDPEQFF. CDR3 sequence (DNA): TGTGCCAGCAGCCAAGACCCCGGGACTAGCGATCCTGAGCAGTTCTTC.

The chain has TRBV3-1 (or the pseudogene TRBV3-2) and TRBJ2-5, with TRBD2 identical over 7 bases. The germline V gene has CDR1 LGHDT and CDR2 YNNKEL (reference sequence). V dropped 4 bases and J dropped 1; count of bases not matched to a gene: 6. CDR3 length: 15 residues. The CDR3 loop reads CASSRAGTTQETQYF. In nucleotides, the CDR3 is TGTGCCAGCAGCCGTGCCGGGACTACCCAAGAGACCCAGTACTTC.